This section outlines one T cell receptor beta chain sequence together with its context. What it binds is unknown. The data stem from a study of T-cell memory formation after mild COVID-19. Study summary: Clusters of TCRs were largely donor specific. Study-wide findings and caveats: Contracting CD4+ clones sat mainly in CM and EM; CD8+ in EMRA. From day 15 to 85, contracting clones were balanced between CD4 and CD8, whereas later expanders leaned toward CD4+. Detection of some responders pre-infection suggested pre-existing cross-reactive memory T cells participated.

TCRdb processed the 5' RACE reads anew with MiXCR; each CDR3 protein has one entry. The sample carries 400,000 to 500,000 distinct CDR3 sequences, approximately 18% recorded once. The receptor was isolated from a man younger than 35 who had mild COVID-19 (a few samples of this study predate the infection). Cell type and time point are not known. The material sequenced was PBMCs or a T cell subset sorted from them (not recorded which).

The CDR3 reads CASSLAPRSSYEQYF. The DNA for the CDR3 is TGCGCCAGCAGCTTGGCGCCTAGGTCCTCCTACGAGCAGTACTTC. The V call is TRBV5-1, the J call TRBJ2-7; D ambiguous. This CDR3 spans 15 amino acids. V lost 0 bases to trimming and J lost 0 bases, with 10 bases between them. Germline V lookup: CDR1 SGHRS, CDR2 YFSETQ.